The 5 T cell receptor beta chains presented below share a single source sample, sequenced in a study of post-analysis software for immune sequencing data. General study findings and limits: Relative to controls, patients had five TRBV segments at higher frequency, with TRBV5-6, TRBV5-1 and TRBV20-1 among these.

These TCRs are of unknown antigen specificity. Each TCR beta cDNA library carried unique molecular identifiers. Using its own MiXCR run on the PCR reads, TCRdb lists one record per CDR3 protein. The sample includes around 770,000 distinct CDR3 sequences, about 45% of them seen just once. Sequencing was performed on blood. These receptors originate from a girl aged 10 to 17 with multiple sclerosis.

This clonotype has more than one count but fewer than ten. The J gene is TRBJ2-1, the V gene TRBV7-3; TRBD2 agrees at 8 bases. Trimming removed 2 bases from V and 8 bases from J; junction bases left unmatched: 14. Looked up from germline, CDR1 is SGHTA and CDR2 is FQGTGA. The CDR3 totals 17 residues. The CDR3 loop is CASSLSGQSGRSDEQFF. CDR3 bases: TGTGCCAGCAGCTTATCGGGCCAGAGCGGGAGATCCGATGAGCAGTTCTTC.

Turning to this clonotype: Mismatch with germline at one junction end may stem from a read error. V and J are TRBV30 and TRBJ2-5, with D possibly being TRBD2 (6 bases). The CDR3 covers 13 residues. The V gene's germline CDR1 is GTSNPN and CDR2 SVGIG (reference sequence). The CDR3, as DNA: TGTACCTGGAGCAGCCCGGGAGTGGAGACCCAGTACTTC. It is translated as CTWSSPGVETQYF.

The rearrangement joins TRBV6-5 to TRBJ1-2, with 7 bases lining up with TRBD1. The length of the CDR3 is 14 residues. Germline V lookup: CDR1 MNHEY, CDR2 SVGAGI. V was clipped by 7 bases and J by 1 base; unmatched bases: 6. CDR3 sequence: CASTRQGGNYGYTF. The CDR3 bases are TGTGCCAGCACCAGACAGGGAGGTAACTATGGCTACACCTTC.

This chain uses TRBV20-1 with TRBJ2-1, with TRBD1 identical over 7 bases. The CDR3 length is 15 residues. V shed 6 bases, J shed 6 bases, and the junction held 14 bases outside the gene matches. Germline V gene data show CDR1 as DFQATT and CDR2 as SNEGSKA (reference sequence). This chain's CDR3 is CSAQQGLLWANEQFF. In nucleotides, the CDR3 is TGCAGTGCACAACAGGGGCTATTATGGGCCAATGAGCAGTTCTTC.

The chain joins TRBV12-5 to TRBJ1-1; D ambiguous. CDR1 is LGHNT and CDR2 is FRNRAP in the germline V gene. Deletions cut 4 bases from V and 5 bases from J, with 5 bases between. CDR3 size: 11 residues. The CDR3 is CASGSRTEAFF. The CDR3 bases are TGTGCTAGTGGTTCCCGGACTGAAGCTTTCTTT.